Sequencing of this T cell receptor (beta chain) was carried out in a study of shared clonotypes between healthy human individuals. For the study at large: Donors had three CD4 naive, three CD4 memory, two CD8 naive and one CD8 memory plate apiece. Study results and limitations: Four donors held about 5% of naive CD4 clonotypes in common.

This clone turned up a few times. Its antigen is unknown. Every one of the donors was a Caucasian adult that lived in Nashville, Tennessee. The protocol was immunoSEQ multiplex PCR, while the TCRdb copy is restricted to in-frame clones and leaves out a portion. This sample has about 680,000 clones, with around four fifths found just once. Source material: memory CD4+ T cells sorted from blood. Stated subset: CD45RA-negative fraction. The sequence was collected from a woman aged 25 to 45 in good health.

The CDR3 is CASRDRGGEQFF. CDR3 DNA sequence: TGTGCCAGCAGGGACAGGGGAGGCGAGCAGTTCTTC. The rearrangement uses TRBV5-4 and TRBJ2-1; TRBD1 matches at 9 bases. After removal of 5 bases from V and 10 bases from J, the junction contained 4 bases not matched to a gene. Per germline, CDR1 SGHNT and CDR2 YYREEE (reference sequence). This CDR3 is built from 12 residues.